This T cell receptor beta chain was recorded in a study of T cell responses to AZD1222 COVID-19 vaccine (dated by TCRdb to the early 2020s). About the study as a whole: A total of approximately 240 trial participants underwent TCR sequencing, of whom about 210 had received two doses of AZD1222 and 26 had received two doses of the MenACWY control vaccine. Trial participants were enrolled by age into subgroups of 18-55, 56-69 and 70-plus years, and around 150, 29 and 61 TCR-sequenced participants, respectively, were included in these subgroups. Study-wide conclusions, independent of this receptor: After two AZD1222 doses, both the breadth and the depth of spike-specific TCRs were significantly higher than at day 0 and than in MenACWY recipients. The 56-69-year group was small, and its depth increase did not reach significance, likely because of low power. Because no samples from the day 14 peak response were available, repertoires could be characterized only after the peak T cell response. Participants were mostly white British, with more females than males. The authors suggested clonal diversity may have been underestimated. Only a handful of AZD1222 recipients were SARS-CoV-2 seropositive at baseline, limiting conclusions about previously exposed vaccinees. CD4 TCRs associated with the vaccine covered the entire spike protein, and the dominant responses were in regions 160-218 and 743-854. Epitopes outside the regions mutated in the B.1.351 and B.1.1.7 variants were reportedly recognized by nearly half of the unique spike-specific TCRs.

The CDR3 regions of human TCRbeta chains were subjected to immunosequencing. The study's own analysis went as follows. Repertoire TCRs were matched against a reference library of SARS-CoV-2-specific TCRs generated with the MIRA antigen-specificity platform. Breadth was defined as the fraction of unique TCRs that were SARS-CoV-2-associated. Depth was defined as the fraction of total T cells that were SARS-CoV-2-associated. Using the MIRA data, every spike-specific TCR was mapped to the spike region that the TCR reacted to and assigned to either a CD4 or a CD8 class. Log10-transformed breadth and depth values were compared by one-way ANOVA with Sidak's multiple comparisons tests. The table was pulled from immuneACCESS by TCRdb, which kept in-frame rearrangements only. Such tables lose some clones; where checked, under half of the loss comes from unresolved V genes, and the rest has no known cause. The D gene and trimming were derived from the DNA, and the V and J assignments and clone size from that table. The sample yields roughly 150,000 clones; 85% to 95% were counted once. Of the sample, roughly 1.6% is held by the ten largest clones.

V is pared back by 5 bases and J by 5 bases, with 15 bases lying between the germline termini. Measured from the cysteine to the phenylalanine, the CDR3 is 14 residues long. The sequence is cut down to CDR3 DNA, 42 bases in frame from base 1. Taken from the germline V gene, the CDR1 and CDR2 loops are MNHEY and SVGAGI. The table lists this clone with a few counts. Its antigen specificity is not known. Per-base qualities were not stored, and no clone one base away is much larger. In light of the paper, this sample's time point label describes: about 28 days (+/-7) after the second vaccine dose. AZD1222 recipients whose second dose came at about 4 weeks and those whose second dose came at about 12 weeks were combined into one group, since spike-specific TCR depth and breadth did not differ between the two schedules. The vaccinee samples were drawn from two UK trials, COV001 and COV002, one of which was a single-blind randomized controlled phase 2/3 trial testing AZD1222 (ChAdOx1 nCoV-19) in healthy adults. For TCRbeta chain sequencing, PBMC samples were collected from trial participants at day 0 and at day 28 after the second dose.

This TCR derives from an adult who received the AZD1222 COVID-19 vaccine. The sample here was peripheral blood, taken 28 days after the second AZD1222 dose. The rearrangement combines TRBV6-5 with TRBJ1-1; the D gene lacks a confident call. The CDR3 region has the sequence CASSIVSVGTEAFF. Here is the DNA: TGTGCCAGCAGTATTGTAAGCGTGGGTACTGAAGCTTTCTTT.